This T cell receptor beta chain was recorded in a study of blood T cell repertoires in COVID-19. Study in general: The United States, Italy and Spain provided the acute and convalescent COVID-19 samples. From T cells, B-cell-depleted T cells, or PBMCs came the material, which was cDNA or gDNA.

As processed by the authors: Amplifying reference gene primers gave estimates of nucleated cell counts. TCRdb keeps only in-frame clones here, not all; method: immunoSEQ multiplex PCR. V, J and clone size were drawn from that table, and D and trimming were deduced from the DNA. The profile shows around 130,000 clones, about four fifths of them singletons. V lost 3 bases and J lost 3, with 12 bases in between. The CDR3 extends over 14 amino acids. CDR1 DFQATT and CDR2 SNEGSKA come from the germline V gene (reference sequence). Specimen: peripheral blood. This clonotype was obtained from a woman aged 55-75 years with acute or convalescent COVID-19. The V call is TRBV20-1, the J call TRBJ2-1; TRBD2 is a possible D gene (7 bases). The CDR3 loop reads CSASEGGSYNEQFF. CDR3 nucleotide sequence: TGCAGTGCTAGTGAGGGGGGGAGCTACAATGAGCAGTTCTTC.